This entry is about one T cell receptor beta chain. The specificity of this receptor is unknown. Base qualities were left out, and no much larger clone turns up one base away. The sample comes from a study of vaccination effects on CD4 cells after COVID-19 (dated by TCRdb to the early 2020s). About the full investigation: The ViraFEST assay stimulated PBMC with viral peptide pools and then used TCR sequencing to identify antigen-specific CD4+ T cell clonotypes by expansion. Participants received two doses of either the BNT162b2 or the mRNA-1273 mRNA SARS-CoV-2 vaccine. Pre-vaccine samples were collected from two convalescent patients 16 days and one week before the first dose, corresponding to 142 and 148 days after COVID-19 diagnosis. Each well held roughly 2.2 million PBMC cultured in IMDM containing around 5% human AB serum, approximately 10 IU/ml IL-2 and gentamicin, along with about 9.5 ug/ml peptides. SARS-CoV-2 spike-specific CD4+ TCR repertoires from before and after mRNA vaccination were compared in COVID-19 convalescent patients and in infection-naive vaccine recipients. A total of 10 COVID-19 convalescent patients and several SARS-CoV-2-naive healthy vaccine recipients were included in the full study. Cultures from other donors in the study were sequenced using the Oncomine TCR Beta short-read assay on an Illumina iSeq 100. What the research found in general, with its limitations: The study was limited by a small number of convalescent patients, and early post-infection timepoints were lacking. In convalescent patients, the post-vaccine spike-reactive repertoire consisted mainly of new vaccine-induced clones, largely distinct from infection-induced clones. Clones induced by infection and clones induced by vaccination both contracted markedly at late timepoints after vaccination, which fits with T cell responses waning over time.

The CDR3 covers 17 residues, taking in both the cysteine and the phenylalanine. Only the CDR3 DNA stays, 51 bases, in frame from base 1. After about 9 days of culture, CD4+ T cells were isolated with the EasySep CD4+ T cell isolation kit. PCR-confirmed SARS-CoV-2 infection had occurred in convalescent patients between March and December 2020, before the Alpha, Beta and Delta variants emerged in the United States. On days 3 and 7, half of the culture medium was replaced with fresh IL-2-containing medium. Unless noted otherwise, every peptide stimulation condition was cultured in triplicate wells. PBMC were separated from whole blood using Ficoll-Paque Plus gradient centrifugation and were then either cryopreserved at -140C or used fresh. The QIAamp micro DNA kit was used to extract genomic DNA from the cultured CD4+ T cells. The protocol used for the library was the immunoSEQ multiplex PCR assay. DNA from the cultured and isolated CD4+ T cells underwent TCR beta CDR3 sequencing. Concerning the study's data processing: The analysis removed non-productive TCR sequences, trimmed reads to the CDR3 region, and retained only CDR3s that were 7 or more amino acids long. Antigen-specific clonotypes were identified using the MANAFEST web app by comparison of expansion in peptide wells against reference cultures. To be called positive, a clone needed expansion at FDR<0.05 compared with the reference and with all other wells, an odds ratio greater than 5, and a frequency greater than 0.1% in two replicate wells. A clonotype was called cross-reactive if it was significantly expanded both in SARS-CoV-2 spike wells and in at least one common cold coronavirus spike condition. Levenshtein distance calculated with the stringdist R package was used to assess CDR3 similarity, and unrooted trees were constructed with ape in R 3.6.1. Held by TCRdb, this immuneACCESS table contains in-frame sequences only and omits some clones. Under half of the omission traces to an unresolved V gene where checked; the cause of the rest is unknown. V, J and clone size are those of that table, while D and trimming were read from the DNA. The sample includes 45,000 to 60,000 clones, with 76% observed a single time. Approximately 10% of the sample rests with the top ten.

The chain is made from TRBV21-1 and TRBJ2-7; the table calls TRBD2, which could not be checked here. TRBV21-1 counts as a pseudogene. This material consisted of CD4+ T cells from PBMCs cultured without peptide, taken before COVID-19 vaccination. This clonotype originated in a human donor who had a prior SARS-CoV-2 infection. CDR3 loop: CASSHGVEGTSTYEQYF. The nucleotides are TGTGCCAGCAGCCATGGGGTCGAAGGGACTAGCACTTACGAGCAGTACTTC.